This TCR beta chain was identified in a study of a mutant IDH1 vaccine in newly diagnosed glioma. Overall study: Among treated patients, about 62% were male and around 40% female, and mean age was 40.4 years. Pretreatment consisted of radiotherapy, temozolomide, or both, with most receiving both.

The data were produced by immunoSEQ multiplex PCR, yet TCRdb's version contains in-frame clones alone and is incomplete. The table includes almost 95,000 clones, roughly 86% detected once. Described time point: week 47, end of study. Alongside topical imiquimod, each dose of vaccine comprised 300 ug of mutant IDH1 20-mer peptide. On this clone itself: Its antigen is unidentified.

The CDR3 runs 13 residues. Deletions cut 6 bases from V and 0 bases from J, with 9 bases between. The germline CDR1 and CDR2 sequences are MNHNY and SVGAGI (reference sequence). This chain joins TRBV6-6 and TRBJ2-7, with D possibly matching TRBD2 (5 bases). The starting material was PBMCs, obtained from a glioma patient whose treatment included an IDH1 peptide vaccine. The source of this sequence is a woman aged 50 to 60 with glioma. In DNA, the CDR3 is TGTGCCAGCAGGTGGGAGTTCTCCTACGAGCAGTACTTC. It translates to CASRWEFSYEQYF.